The 21 T cell receptor beta chains in this list originate from one sample, sequenced in a study of T cells expressing NK-cell markers (dated by TCRdb to 2018 to 2021). Library creation used 5' RACE. Sequencer: Illumina HiSeq 2000. The reads underwent TCRdb reprocessing, giving one record for each CDR3 protein sequence and no DNA. The table kept for this sample lists about 550,000 distinct CDR3 sequences. The biggest ten clones account for 3.5% to 4.5% of the sample. Sequences were obtained from blood T cells: a sorted CD56 or NKG2C T cell subset, CD4+ or CD8+ T cells, or bulk PBMC T cells (not recorded which). The receptors were gathered from a man aged 18 to 30 in good health. Donor details come from another sample of the same person, matched by shared clones.

V and J are TRBV5-8 and TRBJ2-4; absent DNA, TCRdb's TRBD1 call cannot be checked. The CDR3 is 17 amino acids. CDR1 and CDR2 from the germline V gene are SGHTS and YDEGEE. The CDR3 region is CASSLFSGQGAKNIQYF.

The chain couples TRBV28 to TRBJ2-7; TCRdb names TRBD1, which stays unverified in the absence of DNA. The germline gives CDR1 MDHEN, CDR2 SYDVKM. CDR3 length: 12 amino acids. Here the CDR3 reads CASSSGVHEQYF.

The chain is built from TRBV6-1 and TRBJ1-1; TCRdb reports TRBD1, a call that lacks DNA to check it against. The germline CDR1 and CDR2 sequences are MNHNS and SASEGT. The CDR3 covers 13 residues. CDR3 residues: CASRGVRDTEAFF.

The chain joins TRBV10-3 to TRBJ2-3; TCRdb gives TRBD2 as the D gene, but with no DNA this cannot be confirmed. This CDR3 contains 16 residues. Germline CDR1 ENHRY, CDR2 SYGVKD. The CDR3 is CAISLQTSGSADTQYF.

This chain links TRBV5-1 with TRBJ2-6. CDR3 length: 16 residues. Germline values: CDR1 SGHRS, CDR2 YFSETQ. The CDR3 sequence is CASSWGEVSGANVLTF.

The chain recombines TRBV24-1 with TRBJ2-3. Looked up from germline, CDR1 is KGHDR and CDR2 is SFDVKD. The CDR3 is made up of 14 amino acids. The CDR3 loop is CATSDIRLTDTQYF.

The chain recombines TRBV29-1 with TRBJ2-2; TCRdb calls TRBD2, which cannot be checked without DNA. The CDR3 runs to 13 residues. The germline CDR1 and CDR2 sequences are SQVTM and ANQGSEA. The CDR3 sequence: CSVWGGDTGELFF.

This sequence joins TRBV10-3 and TRBJ2-5; TCRdb reports TRBD2, a call that lacks DNA to check it against. The CDR3 is 13 amino acids. Germline-derived CDR1 and CDR2 are ENHRY and SYGVKD. The CDR3 sequence is CAITSESQETQYF.

The rearrangement links TRBV9 to TRBJ1-3; TCRdb returns TRBD1, unconfirmable since there is no DNA. Germline lookup yields CDR1 SGDLS and CDR2 YYNGEE. The length of the CDR3 is 14 residues. CDR3 amino acids: CASSSRGSGNTIYF. Combining the CDR3 with reference TRBV9 and TRBJ1-3 gives the whole variable domain DSGVTQTPKHLITATGQRVTLRCSPRSGDLSVYWYQQSLDQGLQFLIQYYNGEERAKGNILERFSAQQFPDLHSELNLSSLELGDSALYFCASSSRGSGNTIYFGEGSWLTVV.

CDR3 sequence: CASRIRLADNEQFF. J is TRBJ2-1 and V is TRBV12-3 or TRBV12-4; the D call from TCRdb, TRBD2, cannot be confirmed without DNA. The CDR3 has 14 residues.

V and J are TRBV6-5 and TRBJ2-1; the TRBD2 assignment by TCRdb is unverifiable without DNA. In germline, CDR1 is MNHEY, CDR2 SVGAGI. This CDR3 comprises 16 residues. This CDR3 is CASSWYSGSPYNEQFF.

The chain employs TRBV12-3 or TRBV12-4 and TRBJ1-3. This CDR3 region has 14 residues. This CDR3 reads CASSPRNAGNTIYF.

This chain connects TRBV19 to TRBJ2-1; checking the TCRdb D call of TRBD2 is not possible without DNA. This CDR3 contains 15 residues. The germline V gene has CDR1 LNHDA and CDR2 SQIVND (reference sequence). The CDR3 is CASSIWREGPHEQFF.

The chain is built from TRBV12-3 or TRBV12-4 and TRBJ2-2; there is no DNA to check the TCRdb D call of TRBD1. The CDR3 contains 15 residues. CDR3 residues: CASSRTTGNTGELFF.

This chain connects TRBV29-1 to TRBJ1-2; TCRdb picks TRBD1, but there is no DNA to check that call. Germline CDR1 reads SQVTM; CDR2 reads ANQGSEA. This CDR3 has 13 amino acids. The CDR3 is CSVGPGTDYGYTF.

The gene calls are TRBV12-3 or TRBV12-4 and TRBJ1-5; absent DNA, TCRdb's TRBD1 call cannot be checked. This CDR3 is built from 15 residues. The CDR3 protein is CASSPQGGGAQPQHF.

The gene calls are TRBV12-3 or TRBV12-4 and TRBJ2-5; the TCRdb call, TRBD1, lacks DNA for checking. This CDR3 region has 14 residues. This CDR3 is CASSLGTGSGTQYF.

The CDR3 spells CASSLTSRGTDTQYF. The V and J genes are TRBV7-2 and TRBJ2-3. This CDR3 spans 15 amino acids. CDR1 and CDR2 from the germline V gene are SGHTA and FQGNSA.

This chain connects TRBV5-1 to TRBJ1-2; no DNA is available, so the TRBD1 call from TCRdb remains unchecked. Germline V CDR1 and CDR2: SGHRS, YFSETQ. The CDR3 length is 15 residues. Here the CDR3 reads CASSPTGSGPNGYTF.

The chain recombines TRBV11-2 with TRBJ1-5; the TRBD1 assignment by TCRdb is unverifiable without DNA. The CDR3 is 15 amino acids. Germline-derived CDR1 and CDR2 are SGHAT and FQNNGV. CDR3 sequence reads: CASSLAGAGNQPQHF.

The rearrangement uses TRBV6-5 and TRBJ1-2. Germline assignment: CDR1 MNHEY and CDR2 SVGAGI. This CDR3 spans 13 amino acids. CDR3 loop: CASSYTGLVGYTF.